These 11 T cell receptor beta chains were sequenced from one sample in a study of cytomegalovirus exposure and HLA in healthy donors. Primers for the PCR totalled 60 Vbeta and 13 Jbeta. The data were produced by immunoSEQ multiplex PCR, yet TCRdb's version contains in-frame clones alone and is incomplete. Across about 64,000 clones, the top ten clones capture around 3.6% of the sample. Sample: PBMCs. These receptors were collected from a woman in her late teens or twenties in good health and CMV-seronegative.

V and J are TRBV11-2 and TRBJ1-1; no clear D. Germline V gene sequence: CDR1 SGHAT, CDR2 FQNNGV. Trimming pared 5 bases from V and 2 bases from J, leaving 15 bases between. The CDR3 loop spans 15 amino acids. The CDR3 bases are TGTGCCAGCAGCCCCCGCCCCGGGTCCAACACTGAAGCTTTCTTT. Translating gives CASSPRPGSNTEAFF.

The V gene is TRBV25-1, the J gene TRBJ2-7, with a weak D call TRBD2 (6 bases). Trimming shortened V by 6 bases and J by 1 base, and 10 bases separated the two germline ends. CDR3 length: 13 amino acids. Germline assignment: CDR1 MGHDK and CDR2 SYGVNS. The CDR3 DNA follows: TGTGCCAGCAGCGAGACTAGTTCCTACGAGCAGTACTTC. It translates to CASSETSSYEQYF.

V and J are TRBV10-3 and TRBJ1-1; D not resolved. The CDR3 spans 12 residues. Trimming took off 2 bases at V and 4 bases at J, with 5 bases between the two ends. Germline CDR1 ENHRY, CDR2 SYGVKD. The CDR3 sequence: CAISEGSTEAFF. For the CDR3, the DNA is TGTGCCATCAGTGAGGGGAGCACTGAAGCTTTCTTT.

The chain carries TRBV13 and TRBJ2-7; the match to TRBD2 covers 9 bases. Germline V gene sequence: CDR1 PRHDT, CDR2 FYEKMQ (reference sequence). There are 15 residues in the CDR3. Trimming cost V 3 bases and J 5 bases; bases outside gene matches: 8. CDR3 bases: TGTGCCAGCAGCTTGGGTGGGGTAGCGGGGGACGAGCAGTACTTC. It yields the protein CASSLGGVAGDEQYF.

The rearrangement uses TRBV27 and TRBJ2-5, with 10 nucleotides matching TRBD2. The CDR3 extends over 14 amino acids. V lost 0 bases to trimming and J lost 12 bases; unmatched junction nucleotides: 7. Germline CDR1 is MNHEY and CDR2 is SMNVEV (reference sequence). In DNA, the CDR3 is TGTGCCAGCAGTTTATCTAGGCTAGCGGGAGAGGAGTACTTC. Translation gives CASSLSRLAGEEYF.

As regards this clone: Distinct nucleotide sequences in the sample also encode this CDR3. The chain couples TRBV6-5 to TRBJ2-2; D remains ambiguous. This CDR3 spans 12 amino acids. The germline V gene has CDR1 MNHEY and CDR2 SVGAGI. Trimming stripped 8 bases from V and 2 bases from J, with 6 bases between. This chain's CDR3 is CASRQNTGELFF. In nucleotides, the CDR3 is TGTGCCAGCCGACAAAACACCGGGGAGCTGTTTTTT.

This chain joins TRBV11-3 and TRBJ2-7, with TRBD2 matching 9 bases. CDR1 and CDR2 from the germline V gene are SGHNT and YENEEA. With V trimmed by 5 bases and J by 4 bases, 6 bases remained unmatched. This CDR3 has 14 residues. CDR3 protein: CASSPIAGVYEQYF. The CDR3 DNA is TGTGCCAGCAGCCCCATAGCGGGAGTGTACGAGCAGTACTTC. The variable domain in full, with the rest retrieved from reference TRBV11-3 and TRBJ2-7, is EAGVVQSPRYKIIEKKQPVAFWCNPISGHNTLYWYLQNLGQGPELLIRYENEEAVDDSQLPKDRFSAERLKGVDSTLKIQPAELGDSAVYLCASSPIAGVYEQYFGPGTRLTVT.

This chain connects TRBV13 to TRBJ1-5; maybe TRBD1 (5 bases). V lost 3 bases, J lost 2 bases, and 11 bases lay in between. Looked up from germline, CDR1 is PRHDT and CDR2 is FYEKMQ (reference sequence). This CDR3 has 15 amino acids. The CDR3 loop reads CASSFGAGGNQPQHF. The DNA of the CDR3 is TGTGCCAGCAGCTTTGGGGCTGGGGGCAATCAGCCCCAGCATTTT.

The V gene is TRBV4-2, the J gene TRBJ2-2; D is possibly TRBD2 (7 bases). Germline V gives CDR1 LGHNA, CDR2 YNFKEQ. Trimming pared 5 bases from V and 5 bases from J, leaving 18 bases between. CDR3 length: 16 amino acids. CDR3 nucleotide sequence: TGTGCCAGCAGCTCCCAGTCGGGGGGCGGTACCGGGGAGCTGTTTTTT. It translates to CASSSQSGGGTGELFF.

The chain combines TRBV18 with TRBJ2-7; 8 bases are a match to TRBD2. The germline V gene has CDR1 KGHSH and CDR2 LQKENI. Trimming cost V 6 bases and J 3 bases; bases outside gene matches: 13. The CDR3 is 16 amino acids. Here the CDR3 DNA reads TGTGCCAGCTCGCCCTTCGGGGGGGCGGGGGGCTACGAGCAGTACTTC. Its translation: CASSPFGGAGGYEQYF.

The chain recombines TRBV4-1 with TRBJ1-2; the D is unclear. The CDR3 loop spans 14 amino acids. Trimming stripped 4 bases from V and 0 bases from J, with 9 bases between. Germline CDR1 is MGHRA and CDR2 is YSYEKL. The chain's CDR3 is CASSPGPTNYGYTF. The CDR3 nucleotides are TGCGCCAGCAGCCCTGGGCCGACTAACTATGGCTACACCTTC.